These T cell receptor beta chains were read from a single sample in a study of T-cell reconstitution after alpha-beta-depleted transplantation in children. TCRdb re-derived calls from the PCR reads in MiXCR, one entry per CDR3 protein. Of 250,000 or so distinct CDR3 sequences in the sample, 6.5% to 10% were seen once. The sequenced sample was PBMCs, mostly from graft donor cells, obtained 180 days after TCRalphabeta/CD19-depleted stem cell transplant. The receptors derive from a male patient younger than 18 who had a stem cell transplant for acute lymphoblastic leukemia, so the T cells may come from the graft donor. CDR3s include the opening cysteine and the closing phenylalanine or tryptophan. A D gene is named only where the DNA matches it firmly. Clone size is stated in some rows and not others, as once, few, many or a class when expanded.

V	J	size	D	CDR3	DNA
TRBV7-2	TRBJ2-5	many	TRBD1	CASSWTGGGETQYF	TGTGCCAGCAGCTGGACAGGGGGCGGCGAGACCCAGTACTTC
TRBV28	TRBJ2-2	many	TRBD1	CASSSAGGKGLFF	TGTGCCAGCAGTTCGGCAGGGGGAAAAGGGCTGTTTTTT
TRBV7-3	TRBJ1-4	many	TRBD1	CASSPGQGGGEKLFF	TGTGCCAGCAGTCCCGGACAGGGTGGTGGTGAAAAACTGTTTTTT
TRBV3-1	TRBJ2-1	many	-	CASIAIDGSEQFF	TGTGCCAGCATTGCCATCGACGGAAGTGAGCAGTTCTTC
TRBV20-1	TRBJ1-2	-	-	CCALALGQLGDKMFGYTF	TGCTGTGCCCTAGCCCTGGGCCAGCTAGGGGACAAGATGTTTGGCTACACCTTC
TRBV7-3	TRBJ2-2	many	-	CASSLTPSGGELFF	TGTGCCAGCAGCTTAACTCCGAGCGGCGGGGAGCTGTTTTTT
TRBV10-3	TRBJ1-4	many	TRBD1	CAISPGQGNYEKLFF	TGTGCCATCAGTCCGGGACAGGGAAATTATGAAAAACTGTTTTTT
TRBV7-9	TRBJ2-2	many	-	CASSLAGVNGELFF	TGTGCCAGCAGCTTAGCAGGGGTCAACGGGGAGCTGTTTTTT
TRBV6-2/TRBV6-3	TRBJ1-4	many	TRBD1	CASSYSTGKLFF	TGTGCCAGCAGTTACTCGACAGGGAAACTGTTTTTT
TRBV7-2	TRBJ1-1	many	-	CASSLKYSLFWGVNTEAFF	TGTGCCAGCAGCTTAAAGTATTCGCTGTTTTGGGGGGTGAACACTGAAGCTTTCTTT
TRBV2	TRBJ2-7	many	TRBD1	CASSNRRGQGDSYEQYF	TGTGCCAGCAGTAACCGGCGGGGACAGGGGGACTCCTACGAGCAGTACTTC
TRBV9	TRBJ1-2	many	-	CASSVAQGPYGYTF	TGTGCCAGCAGCGTAGCTCAGGGGCCCTATGGCTACACCTTC
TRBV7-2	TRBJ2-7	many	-	CASSSRDQLYEQYF	TGTGCCAGCAGCTCCCGGGACCAACTCTACGAGCAGTACTTC
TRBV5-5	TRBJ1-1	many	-	CASSPWMDTLEAFF	TGTGCCAGCAGCCCATGGATGGACACGCTTGAAGCTTTCTTT
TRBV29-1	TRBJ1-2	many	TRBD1	CSVVRLQGWGYTF	TGCAGCGTTGTACGCTTACAGGGGTGGGGCTACACCTTC
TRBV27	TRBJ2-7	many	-	CASSYGGGYEQYF	TGTGCCAGCAGTTACGGGGGCGGCTACGAGCAGTACTTC
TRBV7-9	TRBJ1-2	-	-	CASSARQVYGYTF	TGTGCCAGCAGCGCCCGACAGGTCTATGGCTACACCTTC
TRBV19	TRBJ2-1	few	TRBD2	CASSTDLAGGNEQFF	TGTGCCAGTAGTACAGATCTAGCGGGAGGAAATGAGCAGTTCTTC
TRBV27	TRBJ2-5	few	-	CASSPLRSGFIQETQYF	TGTGCCAGCAGTCCCCTTCGGAGCGGGTTCATCCAAGAGACCCAGTACTTC
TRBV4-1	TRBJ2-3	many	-	CASSQESPSTDTQYF	TGCGCCAGCAGCCAAGAGAGCCCTTCCACAGATACGCAGTATTTT
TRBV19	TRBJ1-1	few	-	CASSNWGPDTEAFF	TGTGCCAGTAGTAATTGGGGGCCGGACACTGAAGCTTTCTTT
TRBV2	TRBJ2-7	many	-	CASSAEGQRSYEQYF	TGTGCCAGCAGTGCGGAGGGACAGCGCTCCTACGAGCAGTACTTC
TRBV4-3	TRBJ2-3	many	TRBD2	CASSPAGGADTQYF	TGCGCCAGCAGCCCTGCGGGGGGAGCAGATACGCAGTATTTT
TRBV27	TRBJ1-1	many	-	CASKGFMNTEAFF	TGTGCCAGCAAGGGCTTTATGAACACTGAAGCTTTCTTT
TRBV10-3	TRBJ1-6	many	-	CAISDLWVLSSYNSPLHF	TGTGCCATCAGTGACCTGTGGGTCCTGAGCTCCTATAATTCACCCCTCCACTTT
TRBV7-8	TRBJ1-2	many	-	CASSLASGGANYGYTF	TGTGCCAGCAGCTTAGCGTCGGGGGGGGCGAACTATGGCTACACCTTC
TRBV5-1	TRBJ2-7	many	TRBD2	CASSPGLAESYEQYF	TGCGCCAGCAGCCCGGGACTAGCGGAGTCCTACGAGCAGTACTTC
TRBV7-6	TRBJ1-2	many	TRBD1	CASSSTGGDGYTF	TGTGCCAGCAGCTCGACAGGGGGTGATGGCTACACCTTC
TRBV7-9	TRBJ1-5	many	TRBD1	CASSRTGEPQHF	TGTGCCAGCAGCCGAACAGGGGAGCCCCAGCATTTT
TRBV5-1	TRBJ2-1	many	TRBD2	CASSLSGAGGPYNEQFF	TGCGCCAGCAGCCTGAGTGGAGCGGGAGGGCCCTACAATGAGCAGTTCTTC
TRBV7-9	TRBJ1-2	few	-	CASSLQREGWGYTF	TGTGCCAGCAGCCTTCAGAGGGAAGGTTGGGGCTACACCTTC
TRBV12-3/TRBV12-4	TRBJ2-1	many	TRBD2	CASRPGTSLYNEQFF	TGTGCCAGCAGGCCCGGGACTAGCCTCTACAATGAGCAGTTCTTC
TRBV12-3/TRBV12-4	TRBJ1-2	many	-	CASRPLGGLYGYTF	TGTGCCAGCAGGCCCCTAGGGGGGCTCTATGGCTACACCTTC
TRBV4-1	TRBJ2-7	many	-	CASSYNDSPREQYF	TGCGCCAGCAGCTATAATGACAGCCCTCGCGAGCAGTACTTC
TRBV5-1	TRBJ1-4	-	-	CASSVSGTQGNEKLFF	TGCGCCAGCAGCGTCTCTGGGACCCAGGGGAATGAAAAACTGTTTTTT
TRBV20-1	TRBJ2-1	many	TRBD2	CSARNSGGAGDEQFF	TGCAGTGCTAGGAATAGCGGGGGGGCCGGGGATGAGCAGTTCTTC
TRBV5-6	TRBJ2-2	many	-	CASSPEIQLTGELFF	TGTGCCAGCAGCCCTGAGATCCAACTCACCGGGGAGCTGTTTTTT
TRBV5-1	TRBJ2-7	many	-	CASSYPSTGPYEQYF	TGCGCCAGCAGCTATCCTTCGACAGGCCCCTACGAGCAGTACTTC
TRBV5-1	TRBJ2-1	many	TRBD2	CASSPPEREGDEQFF	TGCGCCAGCAGCCCCCCAGAGCGGGAAGGCGATGAGCAGTTCTTC
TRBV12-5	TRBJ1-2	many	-	CASGSHDSGYTF	TGTGCTAGTGGTTCCCACGACAGTGGCTACACCTTC
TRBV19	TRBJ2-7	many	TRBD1	CASRKGTGTYEQYF	TGTGCCAGTAGAAAAGGGACAGGGACCTACGAGCAGTACTTC
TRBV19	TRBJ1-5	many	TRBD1	CASRIGQDHQPQHF	TGTGCCAGTCGGATAGGACAGGATCATCAGCCCCAGCATTTT
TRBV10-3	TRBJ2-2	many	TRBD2	CAISESTRLALENTGELFF	TGTGCCATCAGTGAGTCGACTAGACTAGCCCTTGAGAACACCGGGGAGCTGTTTTTT
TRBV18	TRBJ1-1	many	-	CASSGGGNTEAFF	TGTGCCAGCTCGGGAGGGGGGAACACTGAAGCTTTCTTT
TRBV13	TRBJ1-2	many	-	CASSLYRLPYGYTF	TGTGCCAGCAGCTTATATAGGCTGCCATATGGCTACACCTTC
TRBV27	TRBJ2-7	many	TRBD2	CASSPQGTRYEQYF	TGTGCCAGCAGTCCCCAGGGGACTAGATACGAGCAGTACTTC
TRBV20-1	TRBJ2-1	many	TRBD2	CSARDMERGTYNEQFF	TGCAGTGCTAGAGATATGGAGCGGGGGACATACAATGAGCAGTTCTTC
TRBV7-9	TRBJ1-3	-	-	CASSLDGTSISGNTIYF	TGTGCCAGCAGCTTGGACGGGACTTCTATCTCTGGAAACACCATATATTTT
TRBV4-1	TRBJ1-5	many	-	CASSQYHKLQPQHF	TGCGCCAGCAGCCAATATCACAAATTACAGCCCCAGCATTTT
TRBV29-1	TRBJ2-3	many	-	CSMRIGAVRDTQYF	TGCAGCATGCGGATCGGGGCCGTTAGAGATACGCAGTATTTT
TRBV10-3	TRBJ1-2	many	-	CAISDAYGYTF	TGTGCCATCAGTGATGCCTATGGCTACACCTTC
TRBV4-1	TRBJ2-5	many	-	CASSLIPWETQYF	TGCGCCAGCAGCCTGATCCCATGGGAGACCCAGTACTTC
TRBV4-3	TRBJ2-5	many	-	CASSQERTRGEETQYF	TGCGCCAGCAGCCAAGAAAGGACCAGGGGAGAAGAGACCCAGTACTTC
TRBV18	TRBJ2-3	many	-	CASSPETDTQYF	TGTGCCAGCTCACCAGAGACAGATACGCAGTATTTT
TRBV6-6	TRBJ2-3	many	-	CASSPFGTDTQYF	TGTGCCAGCAGCCCTTTTGGCACAGATACGCAGTATTTT